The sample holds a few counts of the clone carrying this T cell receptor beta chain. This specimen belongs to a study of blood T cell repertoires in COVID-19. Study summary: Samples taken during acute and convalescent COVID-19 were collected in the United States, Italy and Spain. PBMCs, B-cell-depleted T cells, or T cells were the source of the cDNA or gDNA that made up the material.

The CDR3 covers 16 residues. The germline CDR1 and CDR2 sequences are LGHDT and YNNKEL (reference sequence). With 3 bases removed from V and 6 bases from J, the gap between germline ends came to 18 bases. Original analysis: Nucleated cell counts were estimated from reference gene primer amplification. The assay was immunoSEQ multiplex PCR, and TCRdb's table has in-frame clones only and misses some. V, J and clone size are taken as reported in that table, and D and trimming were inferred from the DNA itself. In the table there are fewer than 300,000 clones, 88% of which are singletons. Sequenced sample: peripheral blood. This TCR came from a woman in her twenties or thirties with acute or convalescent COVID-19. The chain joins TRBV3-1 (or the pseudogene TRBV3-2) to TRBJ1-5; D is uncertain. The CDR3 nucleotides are TGTGCCAGCAGCCATTCTCCAGGTGGCTTGCTTCAGCCCCAGCATTTT. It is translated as CASSHSPGGLLQPQHF.